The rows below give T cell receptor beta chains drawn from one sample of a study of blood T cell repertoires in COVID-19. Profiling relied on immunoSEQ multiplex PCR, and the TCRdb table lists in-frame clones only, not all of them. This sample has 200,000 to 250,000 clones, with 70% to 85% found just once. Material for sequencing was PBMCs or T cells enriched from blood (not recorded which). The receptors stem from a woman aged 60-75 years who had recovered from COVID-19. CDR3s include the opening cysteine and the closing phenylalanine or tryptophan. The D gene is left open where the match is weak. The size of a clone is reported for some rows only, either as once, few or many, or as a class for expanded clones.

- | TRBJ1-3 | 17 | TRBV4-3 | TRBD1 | TGCGCCAGCAGCCAAGATCCGTACCTGGGACAGCCAAACACCATATATTTT | CASSQDPYLGQPNTIYF
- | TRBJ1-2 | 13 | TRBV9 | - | TGTGCCAGCAGCGGGACTAGGGACTATGGCTACACCTTC | CASSGTRDYGYTF
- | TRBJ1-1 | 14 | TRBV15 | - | TGTGCCACCAGCAGAGACGGTAAGAACACTGAAGCTTTCTTT | CATSRDGKNTEAFF
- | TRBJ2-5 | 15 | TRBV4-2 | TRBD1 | TGTGCCAGCAGCCCGGACAGGGGGCGCGAAGAGACCCAGTACTTC | CASSPDRGREETQYF
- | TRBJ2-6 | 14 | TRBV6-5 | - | TGTGCCAGCAGATCAGGGTCAGGGGCCAACGTCCTGACTTTC | CASRSGSGANVLTF
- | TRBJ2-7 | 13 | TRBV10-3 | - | TGTGCCATCAGTGTTCATAGCGTCGACGAGCAGTACTTC | CAISVHSVDEQYF
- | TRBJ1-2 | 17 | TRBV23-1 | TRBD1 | TGCGCCAGCAGTCCTCGGAAAACAGGGGAGTGTGACTATGGCTACACCTTC | CASSPRKTGECDYGYTF
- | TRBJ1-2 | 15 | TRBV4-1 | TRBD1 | TGCGCCAGCAGCGAACCGGGACAGTATCATCATGGCTACACCTTC | CASSEPGQYHHGYTF
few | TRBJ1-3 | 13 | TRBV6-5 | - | TGTGCCAGCACTCAGGGGACTGGAAACACCATATATTTT | CASTQGTGNTIYF
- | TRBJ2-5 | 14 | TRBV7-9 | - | TGTGCCAGCAGCTTAGACTCGTCGGACAAAACCCAGTACTTC | CASSLDSSDKTQYF
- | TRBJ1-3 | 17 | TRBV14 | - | TGTGCCAGCAGCCAAGATAGGAGTGCCAGCTTCGGAAACACCATATATTTT | CASSQDRSASFGNTIYF
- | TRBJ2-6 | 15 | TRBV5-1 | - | TGCGCCAGCAGCTTCCAGGGCTCAGGGGCCAACGTCCTGACTTTC | CASSFQGSGANVLTF
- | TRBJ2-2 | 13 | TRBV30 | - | TGTGCCTCGCGGGACTTCTACACCGGGGAGCTGTTTTTT | CASRDFYTGELFF
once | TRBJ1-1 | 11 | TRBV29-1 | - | TGCAGCGTTGAAGCAGGGTCAAGTGCTTTCTTT | CSVEAGSSAFF
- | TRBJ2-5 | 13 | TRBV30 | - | TGTGCCTGGAATTCGCAGGGACAAGAGACCCAGTACTTC | CAWNSQGQETQYF
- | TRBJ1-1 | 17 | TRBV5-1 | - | TGCGCCAGCAGCTTCGGCACCACGCAGGGAAGGCGCGCTGAAGCTTTCTTT | CASSFGTTQGRRAEAFF
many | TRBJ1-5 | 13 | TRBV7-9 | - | TGTGCCAGCAGCGCGGGAGGCAATCAGCCCCAGCATTTT | CASSAGGNQPQHF
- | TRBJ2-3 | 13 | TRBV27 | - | TGTGCCAGCAGTCCCCTAGGCACAGATACGCAGTATTTT | CASSPLGTDTQYF
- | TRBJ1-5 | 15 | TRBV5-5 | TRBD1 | TGTGCCAGCAGCTTGGAGGGGGCGCCTCCCCAGCCCCAGCATTTT | CASSLEGAPPQPQHF
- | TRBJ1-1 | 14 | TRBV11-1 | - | TGTGCCAGCAGCTTGGGAGGGTCCGACACTGAAGCTTTCTTT | CASSLGGSDTEAFF
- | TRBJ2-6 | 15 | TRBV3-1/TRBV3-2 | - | TGTGCCAGCAGCCAAGGGGGCGCGGGGGCCAACGTCCTGACTTTC | CASSQGGAGANVLTF
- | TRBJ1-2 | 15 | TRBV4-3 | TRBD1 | TGCGCCAGCAGCCCGACAGGGGGTGCTAACTATGGCTACACCTTC | CASSPTGGANYGYTF
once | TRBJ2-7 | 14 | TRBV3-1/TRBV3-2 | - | TGTGCCAGCAGCCCGACAGTTAGCTCCTACGAGCAGTACTTC | CASSPTVSSYEQYF